The rows below give T cell receptor beta chains drawn from one sample of a study of T cells in narcolepsy. TCRdb's copy holds only in-frame clones and misses some; the assay was immunoSEQ multiplex PCR. This sample carries 31,000 or so clones, about 90% of them seen once, and the ten largest clones take more than 0.95%. The specimen was CD45RA- memory CD4+ T cells from PBMCs. All receptors derive from a human donor with narcolepsy. Both conserved end residues are part of each CDR3. A D gene is named only where the DNA matches it firmly. Size is stated for part of the rows, as once, few or many counts, or as a class when the clone is expanded.

v_call	j_call	d_call	clone_size	cdr3_nt	cdr3_aa
TRBV2	TRBJ2-1	-	-	TGTGCCAGCAAAAGGGACTCCGCTGACTACAATGAGCAGTTCTTC	CASKRDSADYNEQFF
TRBV6-1	TRBJ1-3	-	-	TGTGCCAGCAGTTTCCGGGACTCTCGAAACACCATATATTTT	CASSFRDSRNTIYF
TRBV27	TRBJ2-6	-	-	TGTGCCAGCAGTCCATTTGCTGGGGCCAACGTCCTGACTTTC	CASSPFAGANVLTF
TRBV30	TRBJ2-1	-	-	TGTGCCTGGAGCCCTGGGGTAGTCAATGAGCAGTTCTTC	CAWSPGVVNEQFF
TRBV7-2	TRBJ2-1	TRBD2	-	TGTGCCAGCAGCTTAGTAGGGGGGGGACTAGCCCTTAACAATGAGCAGTTCTTC	CASSLVGGGLALNNEQFF
TRBV15	TRBJ2-3	TRBD2	-	TGTGCCACCAGCAGATTCTTAAGCGGGACTAGCACAGATACGCAGTATTTT	CATSRFLSGTSTDTQYF
TRBV7-8	TRBJ2-1	TRBD2	-	TGTGCCAGCAGCACCCGACTAGCGGGGCGCTCCTACAATGAGCAGTTCTTC	CASSTRLAGRSYNEQFF
TRBV19	TRBJ2-1	-	-	TGTGCCAGTAGTGTCGGGACGACATTTAATTCCTACAATGAGCAGTTCTTC	CASSVGTTFNSYNEQFF
TRBV28	TRBJ2-7	-	-	TGTGCCAGCATGGGGCGGGGGCAATTTATCTACGAGCAGTACTTC	CASMGRGQFIYEQYF
TRBV10-3	TRBJ2-1	-	-	TGTGCCACCTTCACGGAATACAATGAGCAGTTCTTC	CATFTEYNEQFF
TRBV6-5	TRBJ1-1	-	-	TGTGCCAGCAGCTCCGACAGAGTGAACACTGAAGCTTTCTTT	CASSSDRVNTEAFF
TRBV6-1	TRBJ1-1	-	few	TGTGCCAGCACTCCCCAGGGGAGGGTTGAAGCTTTCTTT	CASTPQGRVEAFF
TRBV27	TRBJ1-5	-	-	TGTGCCAGCAGTTTACGCCAGGATCAGCCCCAGCATTTT	CASSLRQDQPQHF
TRBV5-5	TRBJ1-1	TRBD1	-	TGTGCCAGCAGCTGGACAGGGCCGAACACTGAAGCTTTCTTT	CASSWTGPNTEAFF
TRBV28	TRBJ2-1	-	-	TGTGCCAGCAGTTTATTGGGGGTCCCGAGCAATGAGCAGTTCTTC	CASSLLGVPSNEQFF
TRBV5-4	TRBJ1-5	-	once	TGTGCCAGCAGCCCAGATAGCAATCAGCCCCAGCATTTT	CASSPDSNQPQHF
TRBV27	TRBJ2-5	-	-	TGTGCCAGCAGTTTATCGATGAGGGGCAGCCAAGAGACCCAGTACTTC	CASSLSMRGSQETQYF
TRBV5-5	TRBJ1-6	-	-	TGTGCCAGCAGCCTACTCCCTTCTAGAGAACCACCCCTCCACTTT	CASSLLPSREPPLHF
TRBV11-3	TRBJ2-1	TRBD2	-	TGTGCCAGCAGCTTGGGGACGGGGGGGAGTGAGCAGTTCTTC	CASSLGTGGSEQFF
TRBV7-2	TRBJ2-1	-	once	TGTGCCAGCAGCTTAGCGCGCTACAATGAGCAGTTCTTC	CASSLARYNEQFF
TRBV6-5	TRBJ2-7	TRBD1	once	TGTGCCAGCAGTTACTGGACAGGGGTGTGGGTCTTC	CASSYWTGVWVF
TRBV28	TRBJ1-6	-	-	TGTGCCAGCAGTTCGAGGGACGGGAGAAATTCACCCCTCCACTTT	CASSSRDGRNSPLHF
TRBV28	TRBJ1-4	-	-	TGTGCCAGCAGCCAGTATCGGCGGCGCGCTAATGAAAAACTGTTTTTT	CASSQYRRRANEKLFF
TRBV19	TRBJ1-6	-	-	TGTGCCAGTACTGGGGCAGCGGATTCACCCCTCCACTTT	CASTGAADSPLHF
TRBV6-5	TRBJ1-1	-	-	TGTGCCAGCAGTTTGGGACCATGCACTGAAGCTTTCTTT	CASSLGPCTEAFF
TRBV19	TRBJ1-5	-	-	TGTGCCAGTAGTCTCCGGACGGTAAGCAATCAGCCCCAGCATTTT	CASSLRTVSNQPQHF
TRBV5-1	TRBJ2-7	-	-	TGCGCCAGCCGGTGGACAGCGGGGTCCTACGAGCAGTACTTC	CASRWTAGSYEQYF
TRBV6-5	TRBJ2-2	-	-	TGTGCCAGCAATGAGAGGGAGAAGGCCGGGGAGCTGTTTTTT	CASNEREKAGELFF
TRBV28	TRBJ2-1	TRBD1	-	TGTGCCAGCAAACCTCACGGGACAGGGGGCTACAATGAGCAGTTCTTC	CASKPHGTGGYNEQFF
TRBV10-1	TRBJ2-7	-	-	TGCGCCAGCAGTGAGTCGGAGGTTAACGAGCAGTACTTC	CASSESEVNEQYF
TRBV7-5	TRBJ1-2	-	-	TGTGTCAGAAGCCCTGGAGGGGTAGTTTGTACTAACTATGGCTACACCTTC	CVRSPGGVVCTNYGYTF
TRBV28	TRBJ1-1	-	-	TGTGCCATCCTCGGGGAGGCGAACACTGAAGCTTTCTTT	CAILGEANTEAFF
TRBV25-1	TRBJ2-1	TRBD2	-	TGTGCCAGCAGTGACCTTGGGCGTCTAGCGGGAGGCGGCAATGAGCAGTTCTTC	CASSDLGRLAGGGNEQFF
TRBV28	TRBJ1-4	TRBD1	-	TGTGCCAGCCGGGGGACAGGGGGATTGAGAGAAAAACTGTTTTTT	CASRGTGGLREKLFF
TRBV9	TRBJ2-1	TRBD2	-	TGTGCCAGCAGCGATATGACTAGCGGGCTATACAATGAGCAGTTCTTC	CASSDMTSGLYNEQFF
TRBV7-9	TRBJ1-1	-	-	TGTGCCAGCAGCTCCAAAACCGTACGGCGGGGGAGTGAAGCTTTCTTT	CASSSKTVRRGSEAFF
TRBV30	TRBJ2-5	-	-	TGTGCCTGGAGCAGAATTGGGCTGGAGACCCAGTACTTC	CAWSRIGLETQYF
TRBV7-8	TRBJ1-1	-	-	TGTGCCAGCAGCGCCGCGGGGCAGGGATCTGAAGCTTTCTTT	CASSAAGQGSEAFF
TRBV7-2	TRBJ1-1	-	-	TGTGCCAGCAATTGGCAGGGTAACACTGAAGCTTTCTTT	CASNWQGNTEAFF
TRBV7-2	TRBJ1-3	-	-	TGTGCCAGCAGCTTCGAAGGGGCAGGTTCTGGAAACACCATATATTTT	CASSFEGAGSGNTIYF
TRBV6-1	TRBJ1-1	TRBD1	-	TGTGCCAGCAACCTCGGGACAGGGGCTGAAGCTTTCTTT	CASNLGTGAEAFF
TRBV5-1	TRBJ1-1	-	-	TGCGCCAGCAGCTTGGAACCAGGGCGAAGGAACACTGAAGCTTTCTTT	CASSLEPGRRNTEAFF
TRBV27	TRBJ1-2	-	-	TGTGCCAGCAGTTTGGGGGCACTAGACTTAAACTATGGCTACACCTTC	CASSLGALDLNYGYTF
TRBV19	TRBJ1-5	-	-	TGTGCCAGTAAAGGGAGAGGCGACCGTGGCAATCAGCCCCAGCATTTT	CASKGRGDRGNQPQHF
TRBV4-1	TRBJ2-7	TRBD2	-	TGCGCCAGCAGCCTCCAGACTAGCGGGGGTTACGAGCAGTACTTC	CASSLQTSGGYEQYF
TRBV5-5	TRBJ1-2	-	-	TGTGCCAGCAGCCAAGACAGGAACTATGGCTACACCTTC	CASSQDRNYGYTF
TRBV10-3	TRBJ1-1	-	-	TGTGCCATCAGTGAGTCAGGGGAGAACACTGAAGCTTTCTTT	CAISESGENTEAFF
TRBV2	TRBJ1-5	-	-	TGTGCCAGCAAGGAACAGTACAATCAGCCCCAGCATTTT	CASKEQYNQPQHF
TRBV27	TRBJ2-5	TRBD2	-	TGTGCCAGCAGTTTAACTAGCGGGAGGGAGACCCAGTACTTC	CASSLTSGRETQYF
TRBV11-2	TRBJ1-2	TRBD1	-	TGTGCCAGCAGCTATGGGGACAGGGGGGGCGGCTACACCTTC	CASSYGDRGGGYTF
TRBV9	TRBJ2-3	-	once	TGTGCCAGCAGCGTAGTAGGCACAGATACGCAGTATTTT	CASSVVGTDTQYF
TRBV28	TRBJ2-2	-	-	TGTGCCAGCAGTTTGCAGGGGGGAGGCGGGGAGCTGTTTTTT	CASSLQGGGGELFF
TRBV4-1	TRBJ2-7	TRBD2	-	TGCGCCAGCAGCCCTAGCGGGGGAAGCTCCTACGAGCAGTACTTC	CASSPSGGSSYEQYF
TRBV18	TRBJ1-1	-	-	TGTGCCAGCTCACCGCCCGTCCTGGGGAACACTGAAGCTTTCTTT	CASSPPVLGNTEAFF
TRBV5-6	TRBJ2-7	TRBD1	-	TGTGCCAGCAGCTTGGACAGGGGTCCCTCCTACGAGCAGTACTTC	CASSLDRGPSYEQYF
TRBV5-4	TRBJ2-3	-	-	TGTGCCAGCAGCTTGGGGGGGGGCCCTGGGACGCAGTATTTT	CASSLGGGPGTQYF
TRBV6-5	TRBJ2-1	-	-	TGTGCCAGCAGTTACCGGGACACGAGGAACAATGAGCAGTTCTTC	CASSYRDTRNNEQFF
TRBV9	TRBJ2-7	TRBD2	-	TGTGCCAGCAGCGGGGGGACTAGCGGGAGCCCTAACTCCTACGAGCAGTACTTC	CASSGGTSGSPNSYEQYF
TRBV7-3	TRBJ2-7	-	once	TGTGCCAGCAGCTCTACTCCCTCCTACGAGCAGTACTTC	CASSSTPSYEQYF
TRBV28	TRBJ1-2	TRBD1	once	TGTGCCAGCAGGCCTAGACAGGGGACTATGGACTACACCTTC	CASRPRQGTMDYTF